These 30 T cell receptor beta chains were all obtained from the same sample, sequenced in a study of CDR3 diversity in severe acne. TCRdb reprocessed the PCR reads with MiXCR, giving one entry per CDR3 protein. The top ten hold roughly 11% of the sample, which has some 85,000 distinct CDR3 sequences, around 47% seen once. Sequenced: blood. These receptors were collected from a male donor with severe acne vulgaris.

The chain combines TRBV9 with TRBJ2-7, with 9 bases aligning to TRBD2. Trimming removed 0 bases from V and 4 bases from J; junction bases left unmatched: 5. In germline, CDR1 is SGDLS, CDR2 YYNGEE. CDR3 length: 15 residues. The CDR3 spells CASSVGLAEEYEQYF. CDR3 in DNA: TGTGCCAGCAGCGTAGGACTAGCGGAAGAATACGAGCAGTACTTC. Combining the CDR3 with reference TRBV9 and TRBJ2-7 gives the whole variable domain DSGVTQTPKHLITATGQRVTLRCSPRSGDLSVYWYQQSLDQGLQFLIQYYNGEERAKGNILERFSAQQFPDLHSELNLSSLELGDSALYFCASSVGLAEEYEQYFGPGTRLTVT.

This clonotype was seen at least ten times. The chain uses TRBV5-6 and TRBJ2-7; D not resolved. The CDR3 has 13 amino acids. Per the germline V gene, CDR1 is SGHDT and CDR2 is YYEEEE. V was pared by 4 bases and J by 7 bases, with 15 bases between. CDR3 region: CASSPDPRREQYF. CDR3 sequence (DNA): TGTGCCAGCAGCCCGGACCCGAGACGGGAGCAGTACTTC.

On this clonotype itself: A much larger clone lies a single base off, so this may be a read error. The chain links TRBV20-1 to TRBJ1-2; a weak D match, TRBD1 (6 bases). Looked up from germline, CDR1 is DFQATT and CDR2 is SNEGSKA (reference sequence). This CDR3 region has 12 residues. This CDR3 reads CSAEDSPLGYAF. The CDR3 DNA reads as TGCAGTGCTGAGGACAGCCCGCTAGGCTACGCCTTC.

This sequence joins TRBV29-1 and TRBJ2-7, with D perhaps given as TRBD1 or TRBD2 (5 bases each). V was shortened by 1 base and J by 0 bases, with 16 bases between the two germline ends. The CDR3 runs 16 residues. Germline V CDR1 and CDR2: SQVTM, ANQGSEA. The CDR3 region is CSVEVDVGRPSYEQYF. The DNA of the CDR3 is TGCAGCGTTGAAGTTGATGTGGGACGTCCCTCCTACGAGCAGTACTTC.

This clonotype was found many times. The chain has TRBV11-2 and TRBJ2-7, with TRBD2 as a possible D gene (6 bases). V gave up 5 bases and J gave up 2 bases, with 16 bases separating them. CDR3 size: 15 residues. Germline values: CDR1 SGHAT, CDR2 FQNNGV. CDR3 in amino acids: CASSPHSGGTYEQYF. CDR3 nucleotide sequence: TGTGCCAGCAGCCCCCATTCCGGGGGAACCTACGAGCAGTACTTC.

CDR3 amino acids: CAAGEAMNTEAFF. In nucleotides, the CDR3 is TGTGCCGCCGGGGAGGCCATGAACACTGAAGCTTTCTTT. V and J are TRBV10-3 and TRBJ1-1; D is ambiguous. The CDR3 totals 13 residues. V gave up 11 bases and J gave up 0 bases, with 13 bases separating them. CDR1 ENHRY and CDR2 SYGVKD come from the germline V gene.

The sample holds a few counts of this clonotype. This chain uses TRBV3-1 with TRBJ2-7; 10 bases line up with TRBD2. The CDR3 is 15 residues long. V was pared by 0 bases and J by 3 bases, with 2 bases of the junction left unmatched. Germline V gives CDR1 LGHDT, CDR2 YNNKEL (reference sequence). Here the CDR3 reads CASSQDLAGDYEQYF. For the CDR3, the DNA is TGTGCCAGCAGCCAAGATCTAGCGGGAGACTACGAGCAGTACTTC.

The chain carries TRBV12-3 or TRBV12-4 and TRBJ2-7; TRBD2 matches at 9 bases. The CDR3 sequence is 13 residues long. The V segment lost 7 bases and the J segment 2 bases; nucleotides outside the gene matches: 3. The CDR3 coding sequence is TGTGCCAGCAACGGCGGGAGGGCCTACGAGCAGTACTTC. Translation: CASNGGRAYEQYF.

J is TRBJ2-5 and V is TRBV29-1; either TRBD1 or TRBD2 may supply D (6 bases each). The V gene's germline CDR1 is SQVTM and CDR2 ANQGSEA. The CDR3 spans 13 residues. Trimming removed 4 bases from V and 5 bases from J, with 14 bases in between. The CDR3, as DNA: TGCAGCGTTGTCTTGGGGGGCCAGGAGACCCAGTACTTC. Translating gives CSVVLGGQETQYF.

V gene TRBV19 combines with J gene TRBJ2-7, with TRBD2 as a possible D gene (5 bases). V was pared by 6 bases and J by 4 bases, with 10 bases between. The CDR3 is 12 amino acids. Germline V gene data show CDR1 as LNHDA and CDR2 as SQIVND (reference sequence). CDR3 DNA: TGTGCCAGTAGCACTAGGGTTTACGAGCAGTACTTC. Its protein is CASSTRVYEQYF. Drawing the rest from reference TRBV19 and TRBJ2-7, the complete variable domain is DGGITQSPKYLFRKEGQNVTLSCEQNLNHDAMYWYRQDPGQGLRLIYYSQIVNDFQKGDIAEGYSVSREKKESFPLTVTSAQKNPTAFYLCASSTRVYEQYFGPGTRLTVT.

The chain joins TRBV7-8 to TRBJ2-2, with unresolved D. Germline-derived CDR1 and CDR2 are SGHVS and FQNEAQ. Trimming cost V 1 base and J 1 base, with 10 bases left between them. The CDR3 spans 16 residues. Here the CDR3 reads CASSLVSLLNTGELFF. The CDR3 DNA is TGTGCCAGCAGCTTAGTTTCGCTGCTGAACACCGGGGAGCTGTTTTTT.

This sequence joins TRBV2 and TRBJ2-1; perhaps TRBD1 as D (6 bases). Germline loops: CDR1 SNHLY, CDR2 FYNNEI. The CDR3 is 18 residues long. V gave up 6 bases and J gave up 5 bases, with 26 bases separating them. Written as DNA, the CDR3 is TGTGCCAGCAGCGTCTCTCCTTGGGGGACAACCACGAACAATGAGCAGTTCTTC. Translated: CASSVSPWGTTTNNEQFF.

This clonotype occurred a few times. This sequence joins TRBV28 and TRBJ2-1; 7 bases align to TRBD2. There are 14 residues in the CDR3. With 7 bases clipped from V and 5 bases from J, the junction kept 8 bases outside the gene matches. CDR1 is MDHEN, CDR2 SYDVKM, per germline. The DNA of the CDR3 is TGTGCCAGCAAAGGTGCGGGGGTTCACAATGAGCAGTTCTTC. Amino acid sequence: CASKGAGVHNEQFF. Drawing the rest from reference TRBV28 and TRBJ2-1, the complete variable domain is DVKVTQSSRYLVKRTGEKVFLECVQDMDHENMFWYRQDPGLGLRLIYFSYDVKMKEKGDIPEGYSVSREKKERFSLILESASTNQTSMYLCASKGAGVHNEQFFGPGTRLTVL.

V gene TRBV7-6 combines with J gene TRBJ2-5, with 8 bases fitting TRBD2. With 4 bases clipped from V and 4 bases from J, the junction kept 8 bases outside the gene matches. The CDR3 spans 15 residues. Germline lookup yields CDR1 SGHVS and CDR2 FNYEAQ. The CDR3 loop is CASSSGGTRGETQYF. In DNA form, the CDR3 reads TGTGCCAGCAGCTCGGGGGGGACTAGGGGAGAGACCCAGTACTTC. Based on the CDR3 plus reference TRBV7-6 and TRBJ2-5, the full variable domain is GAGVSQSPRYKVTKRGQDVALRCDPISGHVSLYWYRQALGQGPEFLTYFNYEAQQDKSGLPNDRFSAERPEGSISTLTIQRTEQRDSAMYRCASSSGGTRGETQYFGPGTRLLVL.

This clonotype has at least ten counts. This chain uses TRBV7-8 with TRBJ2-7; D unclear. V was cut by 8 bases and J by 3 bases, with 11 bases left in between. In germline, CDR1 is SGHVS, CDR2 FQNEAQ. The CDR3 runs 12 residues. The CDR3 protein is CASGDTFYEQYF. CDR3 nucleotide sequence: TGTGCCAGCGGAGACACATTCTACGAGCAGTACTTC.

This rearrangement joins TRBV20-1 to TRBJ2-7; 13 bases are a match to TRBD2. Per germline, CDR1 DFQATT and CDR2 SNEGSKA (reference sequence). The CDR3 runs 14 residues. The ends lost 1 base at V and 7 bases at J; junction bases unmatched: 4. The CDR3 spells CSARGTSGSGEQYF. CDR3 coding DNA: TGCAGTGCTAGAGGGACTAGCGGGAGTGGGGAGCAGTACTTC.

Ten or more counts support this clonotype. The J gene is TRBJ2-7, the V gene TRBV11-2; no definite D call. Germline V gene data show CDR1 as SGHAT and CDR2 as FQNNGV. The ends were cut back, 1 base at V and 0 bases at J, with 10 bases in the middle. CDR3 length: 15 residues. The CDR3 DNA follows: TGTGCCAGCAGCTTAGGAGGATTAAGCTCCTACGAGCAGTACTTC. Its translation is CASSLGGLSSYEQYF.

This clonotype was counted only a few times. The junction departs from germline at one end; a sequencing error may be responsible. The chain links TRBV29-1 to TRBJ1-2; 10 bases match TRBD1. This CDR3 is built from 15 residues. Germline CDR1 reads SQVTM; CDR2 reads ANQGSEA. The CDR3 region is CSVEGTGDGVDGYTF. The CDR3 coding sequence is TGCAGCGTGGAAGGGACAGGGGACGGAGTCGATGGCTACACCTTC.

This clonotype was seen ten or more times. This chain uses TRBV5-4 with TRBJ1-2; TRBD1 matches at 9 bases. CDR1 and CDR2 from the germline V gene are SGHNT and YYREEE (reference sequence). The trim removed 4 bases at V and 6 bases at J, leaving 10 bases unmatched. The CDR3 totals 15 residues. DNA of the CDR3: TGTGCCAGCAGCAGTCCTCCGGGACAGGGAGATGGCTACACCTTC. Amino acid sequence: CASSSPPGQGDGYTF.

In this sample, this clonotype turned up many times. The CDR3 bases are TGTGCCAGCAGCTTCTCCCCGGGACTATCCTACGAGCAGTACTTC. This gives the protein CASSFSPGLSYEQYF. This chain uses TRBV7-8 with TRBJ2-7, with 7 bases aligning to TRBD2. The CDR3 totals 15 residues. V gave up 3 bases and J gave up 1 base; unmatched junction bases: 6. In germline, CDR1 is SGHVS, CDR2 FQNEAQ.

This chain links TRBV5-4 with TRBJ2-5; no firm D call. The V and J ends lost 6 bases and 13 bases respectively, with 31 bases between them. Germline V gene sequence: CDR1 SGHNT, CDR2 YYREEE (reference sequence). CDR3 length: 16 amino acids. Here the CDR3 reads CASNPPGSLRGDELYF. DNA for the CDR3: TGTGCCAGCAACCCACCCGGCAGCCTTCGAGGTGACGAGCTGTACTTC.

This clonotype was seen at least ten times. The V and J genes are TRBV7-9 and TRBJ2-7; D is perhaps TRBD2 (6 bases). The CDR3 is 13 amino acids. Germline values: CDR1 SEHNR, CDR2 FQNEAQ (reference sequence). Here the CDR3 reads CASSYGGSFEQYV. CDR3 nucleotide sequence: TGTGCCAGCAGCTATGGGGGGTCCTTCGAGCAGTACGTC.

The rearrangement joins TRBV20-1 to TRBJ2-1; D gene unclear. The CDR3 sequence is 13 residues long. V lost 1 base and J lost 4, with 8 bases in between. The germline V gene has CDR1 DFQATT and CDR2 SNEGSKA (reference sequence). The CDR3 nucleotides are TGCAGTGCTAGAGGGCAGAGATACAATGAGCAGTTCTTC. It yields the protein CSARGQRYNEQFF.

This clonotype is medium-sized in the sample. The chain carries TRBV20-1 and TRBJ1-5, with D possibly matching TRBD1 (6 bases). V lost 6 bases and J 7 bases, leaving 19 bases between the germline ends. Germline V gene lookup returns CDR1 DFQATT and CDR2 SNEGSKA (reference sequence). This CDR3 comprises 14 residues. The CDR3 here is CSAGRRGGGQPQHF. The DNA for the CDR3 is TGCAGTGCGGGGCGCAGGGGCGGTGGGCAGCCCCAGCATTTT.

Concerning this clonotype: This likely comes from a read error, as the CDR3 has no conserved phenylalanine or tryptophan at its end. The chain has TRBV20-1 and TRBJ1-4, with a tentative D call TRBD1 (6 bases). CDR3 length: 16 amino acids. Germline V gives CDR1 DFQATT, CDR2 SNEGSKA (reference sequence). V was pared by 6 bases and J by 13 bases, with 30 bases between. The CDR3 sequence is CSAKGQIGSNLGRLFL. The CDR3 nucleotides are TGCAGTGCCAAGGGACAAATCGGGAGTAACCTCGGAAGACTGTTTCTT.

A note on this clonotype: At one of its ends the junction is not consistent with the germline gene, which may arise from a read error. The CDR3 DNA follows: TGTGCCAGCAGTGTCTACGTCCAAGAGGCCCAGCACTTC. Protein product: CASSVYVQEAQHF. This chain uses TRBV2 with TRBJ2-5; D not certain. The germline V gene has CDR1 SNHLY and CDR2 FYNNEI. This CDR3 has 13 amino acids.

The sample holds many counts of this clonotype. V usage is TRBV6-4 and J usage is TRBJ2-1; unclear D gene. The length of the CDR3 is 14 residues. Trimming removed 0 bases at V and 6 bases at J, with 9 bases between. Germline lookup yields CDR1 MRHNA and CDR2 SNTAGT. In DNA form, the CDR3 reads TGTGCCAGCAGTGACTCGAGCGCAAGCAATGAGCAGTTCTTC. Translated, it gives CASSDSSASNEQFF.

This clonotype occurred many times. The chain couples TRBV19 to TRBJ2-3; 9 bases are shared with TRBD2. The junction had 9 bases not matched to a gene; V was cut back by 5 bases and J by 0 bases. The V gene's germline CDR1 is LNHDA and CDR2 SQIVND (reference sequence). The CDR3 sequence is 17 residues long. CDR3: CASSAYHLAGSTDTQYF. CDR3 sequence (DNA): TGTGCCAGTAGTGCGTACCATCTAGCGGGAAGCACAGATACGCAGTATTTT.

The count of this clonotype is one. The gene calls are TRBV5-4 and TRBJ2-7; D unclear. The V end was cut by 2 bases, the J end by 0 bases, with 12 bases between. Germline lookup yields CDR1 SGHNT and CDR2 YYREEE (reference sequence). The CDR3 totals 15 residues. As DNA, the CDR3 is TGTGCCAGCAGCTTAGGACGAGCGAGCTCCTACGAGCAGTACTTC. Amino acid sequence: CASSLGRASSYEQYF.

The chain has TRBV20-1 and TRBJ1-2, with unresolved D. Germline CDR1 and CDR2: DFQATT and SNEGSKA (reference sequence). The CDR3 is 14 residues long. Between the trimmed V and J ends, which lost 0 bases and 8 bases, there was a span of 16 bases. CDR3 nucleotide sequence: TGCAGTGCTAGAGATGTCATCGAAGGAGGCGGCTACACCTTC. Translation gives CSARDVIEGGGYTF.